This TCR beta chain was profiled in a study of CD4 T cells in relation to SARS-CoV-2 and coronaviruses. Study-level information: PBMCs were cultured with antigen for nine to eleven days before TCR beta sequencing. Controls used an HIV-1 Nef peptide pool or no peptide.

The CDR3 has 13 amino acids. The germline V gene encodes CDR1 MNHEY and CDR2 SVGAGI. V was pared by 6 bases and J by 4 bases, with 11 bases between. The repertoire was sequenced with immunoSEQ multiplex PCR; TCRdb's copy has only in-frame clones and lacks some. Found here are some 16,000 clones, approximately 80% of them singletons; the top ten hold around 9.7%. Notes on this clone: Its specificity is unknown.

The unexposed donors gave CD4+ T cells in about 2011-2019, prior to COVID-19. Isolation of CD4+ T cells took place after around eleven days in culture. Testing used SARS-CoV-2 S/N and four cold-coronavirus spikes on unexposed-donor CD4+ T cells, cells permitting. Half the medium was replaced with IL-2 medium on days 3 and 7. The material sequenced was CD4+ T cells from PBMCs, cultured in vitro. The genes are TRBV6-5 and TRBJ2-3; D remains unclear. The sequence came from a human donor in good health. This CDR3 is CASRGYRSDTQYF. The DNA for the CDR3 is TGTGCCAGCAGGGGATATAGGTCAGATACGCAGTATTTT.